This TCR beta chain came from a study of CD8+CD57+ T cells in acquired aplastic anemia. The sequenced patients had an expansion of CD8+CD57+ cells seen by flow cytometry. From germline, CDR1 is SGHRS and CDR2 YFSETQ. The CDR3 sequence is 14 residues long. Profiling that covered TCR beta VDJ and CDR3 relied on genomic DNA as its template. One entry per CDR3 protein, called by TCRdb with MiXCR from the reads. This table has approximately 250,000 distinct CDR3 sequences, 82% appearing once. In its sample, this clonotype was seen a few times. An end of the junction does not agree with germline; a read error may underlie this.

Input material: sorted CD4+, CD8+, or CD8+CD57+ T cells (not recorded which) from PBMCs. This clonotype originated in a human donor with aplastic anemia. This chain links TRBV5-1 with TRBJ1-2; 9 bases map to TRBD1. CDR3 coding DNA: TGTGCCAGCAGCTTGGGACAGGGCGGCTATGGCTACACCTTC. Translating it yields CASSLGQGGYGYTF.